This TCR beta chain was found in a study of blood T cell repertoires in COVID-19. Study summary: The samples span acute and convalescent COVID-19 from the United States, Italy and Spain.

A few counts support this clone. The repertoire was sequenced with immunoSEQ multiplex PCR; TCRdb's copy has only in-frame clones and lacks some. This table holds roughly 69,000 clones, around 87% found once. The trim removed 3 bases at V and 7 bases at J, leaving 10 bases unmatched. The CDR3 is 15 residues long. Germline CDR1 is SGHRS and CDR2 is YFSETQ. What was sequenced was peripheral blood. V gene TRBV5-1 combines with J gene TRBJ2-1; 7 nucleotides align to TRBD2. The clonotype originates from a man aged 45-60 years with active COVID-19. Here the CDR3 DNA reads TGCGCCAGCAGCTGGGAGGGGTCGCGTTATAATGAGCAGTTCTTC. Protein: CASSWEGSRYNEQFF.